A single sample is the source of the 5 T cell receptor beta chains below, sequenced in a study of graft-versus-host responses after intestinal transplantation. The protocol was immunoSEQ multiplex PCR, while the TCRdb copy is restricted to in-frame clones and leaves out a portion. The table records approximately 8,800 clones, 74% of them present only once. The starting material, graft tissue, was processed to release intraepithelial and lamina propria lymphocytes. The material was ileum tissue, obtained approximately 490 days after intestinal transplant. The receptors derive from a human patient who received an intestinal transplant, so some T cells may come from the graft donor.

The V gene is TRBV25-1, the J gene TRBJ2-5; 9 bases map to TRBD2. The CDR3 contains 12 residues. Germline assignment: CDR1 MGHDK and CDR2 SYGVNS. V dropped 9 bases and J dropped 5; count of bases not matched to a gene: 4. CDR3 in amino acids: CASGTSTETQYF. In nucleotides, the CDR3 is TGTGCCAGTGGGACTAGCACTGAGACCCAGTACTTC.

This clone appeared a single time. This chain joins TRBV11-2 and TRBJ1-1; D remains ambiguous. From germline, CDR1 is SGHAT and CDR2 FQNNGV. Trimming shortened V by 8 bases and J by 1 base, and 14 bases separated the two germline ends. CDR3 length equals 14 residues. Here the CDR3 reads CASVLTAGNTEAFF. CDR3 coding DNA: TGTGCCAGCGTCTTGACGGCAGGGAACACTGAAGCTTTCTTT.

This clone counts as large (0.1 to 1%). The V gene is TRBV2, the J gene TRBJ1-3, with D tentatively TRBD1 (5 bases). Trimming shortened V by 8 bases and J by 1 base, and 12 bases separated the two germline ends. Germline lookup yields CDR1 SNHLY and CDR2 FYNNEI. The CDR3 is 14 amino acids. CDR3 in amino acids: CASGSGGSGNTIYF. The CDR3 nucleotides are TGTGCCAGCGGCTCCGGGGGGTCTGGAAACACCATATATTTT.

This clone showed up just a few times. The CDR3 loop is CASSPQRERSETQYF. CDR3 sequence (DNA): TGTGCCAGCAGTCCACAGCGGGAGCGTTCAGAGACCCAGTACTTC. The chain couples TRBV27 to TRBJ2-5; 8 nucleotides align to TRBD2. CDR1 is MNHEY, CDR2 SMNVEV, per germline (reference sequence). With 5 bases clipped from V and 4 bases from J, the junction kept 9 bases outside the gene matches. This CDR3 has 15 amino acids.

This clone was seen more than once but under ten times. This sequence joins TRBV28 and TRBJ1-6, with TRBD1 identical over 7 bases. Germline V gene sequence: CDR1 MDHEN, CDR2 SYDVKM. Unmatched junction bases numbered 6, after V lost 6 bases and J lost 7 bases. This CDR3 spans 14 amino acids. The chain's CDR3 is CASSDRVYNSPLHF. CDR3 bases: TGTGCCAGCAGCGACAGGGTTTACAATTCACCCCTCCACTTT.